The 12 T cell receptor beta chains below all came from one sample that was sequenced in a study of cytomegalovirus exposure and HLA in healthy donors. The PCR was carried out with 60 Vbeta primers and 13 Jbeta primers. Data came from immunoSEQ multiplex PCR; TCRdb stores just in-frame clones and leaves some out. The sample yields 150,000 or so clones, 75% to 85% seen once. Material for sequencing was PBMCs. Receptors were obtained from a woman aged 18-29 years in good health and CMV-seropositive.

The chain carries TRBV19 and TRBJ2-2, with D possibly TRBD2 on 6 matching bases. The length of the CDR3 is 13 residues. Germline V gives CDR1 LNHDA, CDR2 SQIVND (reference sequence). The ends were cut back, 4 bases at V and 7 bases at J, with 10 bases in the middle. CDR3 sequence reads: CASSNTGGGELFF. CDR3 sequence (DNA): TGTGCCAGTAGTAATACCGGGGGCGGGGAGCTGTTTTTT.

This chain links TRBV2 with TRBJ1-2; possible D gene TRBD1, 6 bases. The CDR3 sequence is 19 residues long. CDR1 is SNHLY and CDR2 is FYNNEI in the germline V gene. Trimming took 0 bases from V and 0 from J, leaving 20 bases between them. CDR3 sequence: CASSEATGGRHHSNYGYTF. In nucleotides, the CDR3 is TGTGCCAGCAGTGAAGCGACGGGGGGCCGACACCATTCTAACTATGGCTACACCTTC.

The chain carries TRBV10-3 and TRBJ2-7; maybe TRBD2 (7 bases). Trimming removed 5 bases from V and 1 base from J, with 12 bases in between. Germline CDR1 reads ENHRY; CDR2 reads SYGVKD. The CDR3 loop spans 14 amino acids. This CDR3 reads CAISWGGLSYEQYF. CDR3 in DNA: TGTGCCATCAGTTGGGGGGGCCTTTCCTACGAGCAGTACTTC.

This chain joins TRBV7-2 and TRBJ2-1, with TRBD2 matching over 9 bases. V trimming: 5 bases; J trimming: 10 bases; junction bases outside the gene matches: 15. Germline loops: CDR1 SGHTA, CDR2 FQGNSA. The CDR3 spans 16 residues. CDR3 coding DNA: TGTGCCAGCAGCCCGAGCCGGGCGGGGGGGCCAGGGGAGCAGTTCTTC. Translation gives CASSPSRAGGPGEQFF. Supplemented by reference TRBV7-2 and TRBJ2-1, the full variable domain reads GAGVSQSPSNKVTEKGKDVELRCDPISGHTALYWYRQSLGQGLEFLIYFQGNSAPDKSGLPSDRFSAERTGGSVSTLTIQRTQQEDSAVYLCASSPSRAGGPGEQFFGPGTRLTVL.

This clone was seen only a few times. V usage is TRBV4-2 and J usage is TRBJ1-1; the D gene is possibly TRBD1 (6 bases). Germline lookup yields CDR1 LGHNA and CDR2 YNFKEQ. V shed 1 base and J shed 2 bases, with 8 bases lying between them. The CDR3 totals 14 residues. This CDR3 is CASSQGGGNTEAFF. The DNA for the CDR3 is TGTGCCAGCAGCCAAGGCGGGGGCAACACTGAAGCTTTCTTT.

V is TRBV28 and J is TRBJ2-2; TRBD2 matches 10 bases. Germline V gene sequence: CDR1 MDHEN, CDR2 SYDVKM. The CDR3 totals 16 residues. With 5 bases clipped from V and 2 bases from J, the junction kept 5 bases outside the gene matches. In DNA, the CDR3 is TGTGCCAGCAGTCCTAGGACTAGCGGAAACACCGGGGAGCTGTTTTTT. It codes for CASSPRTSGNTGELFF.

The rearrangement joins TRBV5-1 to TRBJ2-1; D is perhaps TRBD1 (8 bases). V was pared by 4 bases and J by 7 bases, with 18 bases between. Germline loops: CDR1 SGHRS, CDR2 YFSETQ. The CDR3 has 15 residues. CDR3 in amino acids: CASSVTGGAANEQFF. Here the CDR3 DNA reads TGCGCCAGCAGCGTTACAGGGGGGGCGGCGAATGAGCAGTTCTTC.

The chain combines TRBV5-4 with TRBJ1-1, with TRBD1 matching 10 bases. This CDR3 comprises 13 residues. The trim removed 5 bases at V and 6 bases at J, leaving 4 bases unmatched. Germline assignment: CDR1 SGHNT and CDR2 YYREEE (reference sequence). The CDR3 spells CASRGGTGAEAFF. CDR3 bases: TGTGCCAGCAGAGGGGGGACAGGGGCTGAAGCTTTCTTT.

On this clone itself: Distinct nucleotide sequences in the sample also encode this CDR3. This sequence joins TRBV27 and TRBJ2-7; 7 bases fit TRBD1. Germline V gives CDR1 MNHEY, CDR2 SMNVEV (reference sequence). This CDR3 region has 13 residues. V was pared by 5 bases and J by 0 bases, with 1 base of the junction left unmatched. CDR3 sequence (DNA): TGTGCCAGCAGTCGGGACAGCTCCTACGAGCAGTACTTC. Protein product: CASSRDSSYEQYF.

CDR3 bases: TGCGCCAGCAGCAATCTAAACTCCTACGAGCAGTACTTC. Translated: CASSNLNSYEQYF. The chain couples TRBV4-1 to TRBJ2-7; D is ambiguous. The CDR3 spans 13 residues. CDR1 and CDR2 (germline): MGHRA, YSYEKL. With 5 bases removed from V and 0 bases from J, the gap between germline ends came to 8 bases.

The CDR3 loop reads CATSRDLAGGRETQYF. CDR3 sequence (DNA): TGTGCCACCAGCAGAGATCTGGCGGGGGGCCGTGAGACCCAGTACTTC. The gene calls are TRBV15 and TRBJ2-5; 8 bases agree with TRBD2. Trimming removed 0 bases from V and 5 bases from J; junction bases left unmatched: 8. The CDR3 spans 16 residues. From germline, CDR1 is LNHNV and CDR2 YYDKDF (reference sequence).

This clone was seen just once. The chain is built from TRBV28 and TRBJ2-5; TRBD1 matches at 10 bases. The J segment lost 3 bases and the V segment lost 5 bases, leaving 9 bases of the junction unmatched. There are 16 residues in the CDR3. Germline assignment: CDR1 MDHEN and CDR2 SYDVKM. The CDR3 DNA reads as TGTGCCAGCAGTCCACCGACAGGGGGCGAGAAAGAGACCCAGTACTTC. It encodes CASSPPTGGEKETQYF.